Given below is one T cell receptor (beta chain) in context. Sequencing used immunoSEQ multiplex PCR; TCRdb keeps in-frame clones, though not all of them. The data contain 15,000 or so clones, around four fifths of them singletons. This sample was included in a study of a mutant IDH1 vaccine in newly diagnosed glioma. Background on the study: There were roughly 62% males and around 40% females among treated patients, whose mean age was approximately 38 years.

Stated time point: baseline, week 1 (first vaccination visit). The sample's treatment: pre-vaccination baseline after standard-of-care therapy. There were new WHO grade 3 or 4 astrocytomas in the donors, and these were IDH1-mutant and ATRX-lost. CDR1 and CDR2 (germline): MNHNS, SASEGT. This CDR3 spans 14 amino acids. V shed 6 bases, J shed 4 bases, and the junction held 2 bases outside the gene matches. Sequenced here: PBMCs, sampled from a glioma patient treated with radiotherapy, temozolomide or both. The sequence was obtained from a man aged 40-55 years with glioma. The chain recombines TRBV6-1 with TRBJ2-5, with TRBD2 identical over 13 bases. CDR3 coding DNA: TGTGCCAGCAGAGGACTAGCGGGAGCAGAGACCCAGTACTTC. It is translated as CASRGLAGAETQYF.